The 5 T cell receptor beta chains below all came from one sample that was sequenced in a study of blood T cells in healthy people across ages. It was with a sample-barcoded 5' primer and a J-beta primer mix that a second PCR of roughly 7 to 12 cycles was run. TCRdb processed the 5' RACE reads anew with MiXCR; each CDR3 protein has one entry. Of roughly 570,000 distinct CDR3 sequences detected, about 25% appear once; the ten largest clones hold roughly 18%. The sample consisted of blood. These receptors all stem from a woman in her 70s in good health.

This clonotype turned up a few times. The chain links TRBV30 to TRBJ2-5, with D uncertain. The V end was cut by 0 bases, the J end by 5 bases, with 10 bases between. CDR1 is GTSNPN and CDR2 is SVGIG in the germline V gene (reference sequence). The CDR3 is 13 residues long. DNA for the CDR3: TGTGCCTGGAGTGTAACCGGAATGGAGACCCAGTACTTC. As protein: CAWSVTGMETQYF. Complete variable domain (other parts from reference TRBV30 and TRBJ2-5): SQTIHQWPATLVQPVGSPLSLECTVEGTSNPNLYWYRQAAGRGLQLLFYSVGIGQISSEVPQNLSASRPQDRQFILSSKKLLLSDSGFYLCAWSVTGMETQYFGPGTRLLVL.

This clonotype has just a few counts. This chain connects TRBV20-1 to TRBJ1-6; 8 bases align to TRBD1. J lost 8 bases, V lost 4 bases, and 7 bases had no gene match. The germline V gene has CDR1 DFQATT and CDR2 SNEGSKA (reference sequence). The CDR3 spans 14 residues. CDR3 amino acids: CSATRRGRDSPLHF. The CDR3 DNA is TGCAGTGCTACACGCAGGGGGCGAGATTCACCCCTCCACTTT.

This clonotype was counted between two and nine times. The chain links TRBV12-5 to TRBJ2-5, with a weak D call TRBD2 (6 bases). The CDR3 loop spans 15 amino acids. V gave up 2 bases and J gave up 5 bases, with 15 bases separating them. CDR1 and CDR2 from the germline V gene are LGHNT and FRNRAP. CDR3 DNA: TGTGCTAGTGGTTTGCCCCTCGGGGGTTCCGAGACCCAGTACTTC. As protein: CASGLPLGGSETQYF.

Notes on this clonotype: The junction departs from germline at one end; a sequencing error may be responsible. The J gene is TRBJ1-3, the V gene TRBV10-2; D unresolved. This CDR3 has 14 amino acids. Germline CDR1 WSHSY, CDR2 SAAADI. This chain's CDR3 is CASSTLITGNIIYF. For the CDR3, the DNA is TGCGCCAGCAGTACACTGATCACTGGAAACATCATATATTTT.

This clonotype showed up just a few times. V is TRBV7-2 and J is TRBJ2-1; the match to TRBD2 covers 13 bases. V dropped 4 bases and J dropped 3; count of bases not matched to a gene: 9. The CDR3 is 18 amino acids. CDR1 SGHTA and CDR2 FQGNSA come from the germline V gene. The CDR3 region has the DNA TGTGCCAGCAGCTCACCGGGACTAGCGGGGAAAAACTACAATGAGCAGTTCTTC. Residues: CASSSPGLAGKNYNEQFF.